This entry features one T cell receptor beta chain sequence. The antigen is unknown. This sample is part of a study of T cells expressing NK-cell markers. Across the study: It was from sorted CD3+CD56+NKG2C+, CD3+CD56+NKG2C- and CD3+CD56-NKG2C+ T cells that TCR beta repertoires came. Study results and limitations: Dominant NKG2C+ clonotype frequencies of about 1.0-8% of CD8+ T cells were measured in six or seven donors. These same clonotypes (in several donors) also led the CD3+CD56-NKG2C+ fraction. Expanded NKG2C+ T cell clones were not confirmed as HCMV-specific.

CDR1 and CDR2 from the germline V gene are KGHDR and SFDVKD. The CDR3 totals 13 residues. No DNA is given; TCRdb re-called the 5' RACE reads and lists each CDR3 protein once. The sample table sets out 300,000 to 500,000 distinct CDR3 sequences. The rearrangement uses TRBV24-1 and TRBJ2-3. Sequenced sample: blood T cells: a sorted CD56 or NKG2C T cell subset, CD4+ or CD8+ T cells, or bulk PBMC T cells (not recorded which). The clonotype comes from a woman in her forties or fifties in good health. The CDR3 loop reads CATSDLSGDTQYF.